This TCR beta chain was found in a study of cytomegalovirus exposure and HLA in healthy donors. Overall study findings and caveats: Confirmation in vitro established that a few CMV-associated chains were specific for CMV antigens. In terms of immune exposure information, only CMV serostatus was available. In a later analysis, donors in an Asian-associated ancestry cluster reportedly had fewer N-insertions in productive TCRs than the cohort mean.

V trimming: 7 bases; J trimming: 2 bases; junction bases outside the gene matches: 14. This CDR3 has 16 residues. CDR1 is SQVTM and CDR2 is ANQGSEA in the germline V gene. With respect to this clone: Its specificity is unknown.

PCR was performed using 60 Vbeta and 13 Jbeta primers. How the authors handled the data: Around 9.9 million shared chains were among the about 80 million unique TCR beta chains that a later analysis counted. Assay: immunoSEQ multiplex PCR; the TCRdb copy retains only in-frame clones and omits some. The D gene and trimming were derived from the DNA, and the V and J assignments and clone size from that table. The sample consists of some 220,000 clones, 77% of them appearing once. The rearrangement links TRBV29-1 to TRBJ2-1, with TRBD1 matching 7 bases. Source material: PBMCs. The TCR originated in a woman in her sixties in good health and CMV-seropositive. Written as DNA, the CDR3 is TGCAGCGCCGGCCCGGCAGGGGGTGGGGCCTACAATGAGCAGTTCTTC. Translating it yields CSAGPAGGGAYNEQFF.